This T cell receptor beta chain comes out of a study of blood T cell repertoires in COVID-19. Study-level background: The origin of the acute and convalescent COVID-19 samples was the United States, Italy and Spain.

Some clones are missing from TCRdb's copy, which holds only in-frame ones; the method was immunoSEQ multiplex PCR. This repertoire shows 250,000 to 300,000 clones, around 89% found once; its top ten account for around 10%. Trimming pared 4 bases from V and 2 bases from J, leaving 40 bases between. Germline V gives CDR1 SGDLS, CDR2 YYNGEE. The CDR3 consists of 23 residues. The genes are TRBV9 and TRBJ2-7, with a tentative D call TRBD1 (5 bases). Sequenced sample: PBMCs or T cells enriched from blood (not recorded which). The receptor was derived from a man aged 35-49 years who had recovered from COVID-19. CDR3 sequence reads: CASSFRTLVGHSVEISSAYEQYF. The CDR3 DNA sequence: TGTGCCAGCAGCTTTCGGACATTGGTTGGACACTCCGTGGAAATCTCTTCCGCCTACGAGCAGTACTTC. The variable domain in full, with the rest retrieved from reference TRBV9 and TRBJ2-7, is DSGVTQTPKHLITATGQRVTLRCSPRSGDLSVYWYQQSLDQGLQFLIQYYNGEERAKGNILERFSAQQFPDLHSELNLSSLELGDSALYFCASSFRTLVGHSVEISSAYEQYFGPGTRLTVT.